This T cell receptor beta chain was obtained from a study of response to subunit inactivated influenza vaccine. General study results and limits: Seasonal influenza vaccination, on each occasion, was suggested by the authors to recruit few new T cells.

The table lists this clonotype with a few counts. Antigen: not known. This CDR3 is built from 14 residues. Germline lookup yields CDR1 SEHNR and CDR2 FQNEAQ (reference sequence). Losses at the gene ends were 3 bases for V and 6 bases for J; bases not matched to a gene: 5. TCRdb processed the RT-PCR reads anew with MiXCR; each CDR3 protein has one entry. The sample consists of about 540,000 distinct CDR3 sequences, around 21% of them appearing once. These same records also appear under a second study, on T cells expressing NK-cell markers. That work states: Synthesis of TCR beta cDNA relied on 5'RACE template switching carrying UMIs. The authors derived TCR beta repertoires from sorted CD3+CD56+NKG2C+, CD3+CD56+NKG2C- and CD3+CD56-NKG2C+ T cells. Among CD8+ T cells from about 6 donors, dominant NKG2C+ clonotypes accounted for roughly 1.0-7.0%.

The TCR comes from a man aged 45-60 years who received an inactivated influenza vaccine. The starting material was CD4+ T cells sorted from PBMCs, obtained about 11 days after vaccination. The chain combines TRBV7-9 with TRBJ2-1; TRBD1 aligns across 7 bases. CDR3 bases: TGTGCCAGCAGCTTTACTGGGACAGTCAATGAGCAGTTCTTC. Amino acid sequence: CASSFTGTVNEQFF.